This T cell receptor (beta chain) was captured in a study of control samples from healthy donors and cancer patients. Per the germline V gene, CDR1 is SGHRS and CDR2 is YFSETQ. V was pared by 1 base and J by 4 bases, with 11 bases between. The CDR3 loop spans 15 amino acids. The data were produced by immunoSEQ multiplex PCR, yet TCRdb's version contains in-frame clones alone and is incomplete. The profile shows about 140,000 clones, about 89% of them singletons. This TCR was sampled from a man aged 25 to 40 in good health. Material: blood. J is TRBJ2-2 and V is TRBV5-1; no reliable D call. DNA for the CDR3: TGCGCCAGCAGCTTGAATAGTAGAGGCACCGGGGAGCTGTTTTTT. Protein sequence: CASSLNSRGTGELFF.